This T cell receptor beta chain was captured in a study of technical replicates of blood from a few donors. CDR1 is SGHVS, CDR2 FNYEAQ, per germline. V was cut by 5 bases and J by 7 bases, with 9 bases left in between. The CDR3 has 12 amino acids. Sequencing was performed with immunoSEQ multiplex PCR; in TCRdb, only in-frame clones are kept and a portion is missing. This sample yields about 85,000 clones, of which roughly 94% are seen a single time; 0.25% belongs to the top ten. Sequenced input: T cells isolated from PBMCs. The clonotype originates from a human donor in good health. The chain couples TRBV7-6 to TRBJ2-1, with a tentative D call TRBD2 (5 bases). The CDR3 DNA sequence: TGTGCCAGCAGCCCGTCGGGGAATGAGCAGTTCTTC. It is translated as CASSPSGNEQFF.